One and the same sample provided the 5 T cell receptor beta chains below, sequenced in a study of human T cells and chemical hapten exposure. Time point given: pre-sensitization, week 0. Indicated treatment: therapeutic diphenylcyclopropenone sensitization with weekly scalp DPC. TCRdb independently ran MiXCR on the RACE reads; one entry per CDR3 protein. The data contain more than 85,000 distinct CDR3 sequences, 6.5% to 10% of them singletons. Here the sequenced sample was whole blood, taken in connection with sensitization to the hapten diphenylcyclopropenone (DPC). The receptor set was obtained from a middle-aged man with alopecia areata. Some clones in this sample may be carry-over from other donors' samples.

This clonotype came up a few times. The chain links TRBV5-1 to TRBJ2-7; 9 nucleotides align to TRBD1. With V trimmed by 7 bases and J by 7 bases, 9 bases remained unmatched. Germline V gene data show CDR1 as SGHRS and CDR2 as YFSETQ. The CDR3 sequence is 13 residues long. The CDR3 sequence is CASSGTGHSEQYF. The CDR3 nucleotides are TGCGCCAGCTCCGGGACAGGGCACTCGGAGCAGTACTTC.

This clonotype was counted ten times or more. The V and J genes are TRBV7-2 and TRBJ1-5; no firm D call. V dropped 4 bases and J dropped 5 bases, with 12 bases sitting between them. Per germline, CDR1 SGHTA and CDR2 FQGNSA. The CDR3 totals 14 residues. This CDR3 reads CASSSPGRYQPQHF. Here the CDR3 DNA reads TGTGCCAGCAGCTCCCCCGGCCGGTATCAGCCCCAGCATTTT.

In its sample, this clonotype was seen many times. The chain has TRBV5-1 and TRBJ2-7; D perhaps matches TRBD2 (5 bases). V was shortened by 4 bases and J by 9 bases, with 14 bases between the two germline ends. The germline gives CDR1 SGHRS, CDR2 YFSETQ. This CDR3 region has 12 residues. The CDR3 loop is CASSLEDGVQYV. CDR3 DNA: TGCGCCAGCAGCCTTGAAGACGGGGTGCAGTACGTC.

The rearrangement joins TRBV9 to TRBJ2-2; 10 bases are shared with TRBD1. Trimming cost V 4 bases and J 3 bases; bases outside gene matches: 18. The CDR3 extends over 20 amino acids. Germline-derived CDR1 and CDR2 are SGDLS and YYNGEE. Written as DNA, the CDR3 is TGTGCCAGCAGCCCGAATCTCGGGACAGGGGACGGGAGAGACACCGGGGAGCTGTTTTTT. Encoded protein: CASSPNLGTGDGRDTGELFF.

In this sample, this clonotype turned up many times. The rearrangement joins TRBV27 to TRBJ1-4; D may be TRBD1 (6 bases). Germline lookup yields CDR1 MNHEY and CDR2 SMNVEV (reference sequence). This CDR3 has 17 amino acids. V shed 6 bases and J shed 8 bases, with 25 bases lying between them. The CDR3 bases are TGTGCCAGCAGACTACGAAACCTTCCGGACAGTACCGAAAAACTGTTTTTT. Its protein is CASRLRNLPDSTEKLFF.